This T cell receptor (beta chain) was sequenced for a study of T cells in Graves' hyperthyroidism and ophthalmopathy. Comments on this clonotype: Antigen unknown.

The V and J ends lost 7 bases and 0 bases, in that order; junction bases with no gene match: 18. The CDR3 runs to 18 residues. The germline V gene has CDR1 SQVTM and CDR2 ANQGSEA. Study-wide findings and caveats: Ophthalmopathy was distinguished from stable hyperthyroidism by 13 V-J signatures.

The CDR3 regions of TCR beta were amplified from RNA transcripts. The HTBI primer set was used in a first-round RT-PCR of the TCR CDR3. TCRdb reprocessed the multiplex PCR reads with MiXCR, giving one entry per CDR3 protein. The sample records 550,000 to 800,000 distinct CDR3 sequences, about 15% being singletons. The rearrangement joins TRBV29-1 to TRBJ2-1; 7 nucleotides match TRBD2. This sequence was found in a man between 18 and 29 years old with Graves' hyperthyroidism. Sequencing used blood. CDR3 in amino acids: CSAAGEGRTKSSYNEQFF. In DNA, the CDR3 is TGCAGCGCCGCGGGGGAGGGGCGTACAAAGAGCTCCTACAATGAGCAGTTCTTC.